This paragraph covers one T cell receptor (beta chain) sequence. Its cognate antigen has yet to be identified. No base quality values were provided; no much bigger clone lies one nucleotide off. The immunoSEQ Assay, a bias-controlled multiplex PCR, was used to amplify TCRbeta CDR3 regions from genomic DNA. The paper's processing steps were these. The number of nucleated cells in each sample was estimated from the amplification of reference gene primers within the assay. To quantify the absolute abundance of each unique TCRbeta CDR3 rearrangement, sequence reads were collapsed and filtered. For each sample, productive Simpson clonality was calculated as the square root of Simpson's diversity index over productive rearrangements. TCRdb mirrors the immuneACCESS table, restricted to in-frame sequences. Some clones are absent from its copies; in checked studies, under half trace to an unresolved V gene, and the reason for the others is unknown. D and trimming come from the DNA, and the V and J calls and clone size come from that table. The sample table records about 200,000 clones; 85% to 90% of these occur just once. The top ten clones comprise 2% to 2.5% of the sample.

Whole blood was collected in K2EDTA tubes by collaborating institutions according to the institutions' own protocols. Collaborator samples were shipped for TCRbeta analysis as frozen whole blood, isolated PBMCs, or DNA extracted from either sample type. The germline V gene (reference sequence) yields SGHNT for CDR1 and YYREEE for CDR2. V lost 2 bases and J lost 4 bases, and the count of bases not matched to a germline gene is 3. Spanning cysteine to phenylalanine, the CDR3 consists of 15 amino acids. Left in the record is the CDR3 DNA by itself, 45 bases read in frame from the first base. This sample was taken from a study of blood T cell repertoires in COVID-19 (TCRdb year 2020). Regarding the complete study: Samples from collaborators originated in the United States, Italy and Spain and spanned both the acute and convalescent phases of COVID-19. The prospective study material was composed of cDNA or gDNA derived from T cells, B-cell-depleted T cells, or PBMCs. Subjects who had been exposed to COVID-19, were actively infected with it, or had recovered from it provided the deeply sampled blood TCRbeta repertoires that made up the dataset. The repertoires were released in a freely available public database intended as a resource for research on the immune response to SARS-CoV-2. The samples were drawn from the first 160 participants of the ongoing ImmuneRACE study and from about 1,200 subjects provided by 6 global collaborators. A de-identified subject ID, COVID-19 status, age in years and sex were almost always included in the sample metadata. Where available, HLA class I and class II types were taken from metadata supplied by the sample provider and were not determined by assay-based typing. Here is what the overall study found, with its caveats: Clinical and demographic metadata were provided uncurated, with the amount varying by source and participant.

The chain joins TRBV5-4 to TRBJ2-1; TRBD1 aligns with 10 central bases. This TCR was recovered from a woman in her forties or fifties with acute or convalescent COVID-19. Sequencing was carried out using peripheral blood. The CDR3 here reads CASSFGQGEYNEQFF. The sequence in DNA is TGTGCCAGCAGCTTCGGACAGGGGGAATACAATGAGCAGTTCTTC.